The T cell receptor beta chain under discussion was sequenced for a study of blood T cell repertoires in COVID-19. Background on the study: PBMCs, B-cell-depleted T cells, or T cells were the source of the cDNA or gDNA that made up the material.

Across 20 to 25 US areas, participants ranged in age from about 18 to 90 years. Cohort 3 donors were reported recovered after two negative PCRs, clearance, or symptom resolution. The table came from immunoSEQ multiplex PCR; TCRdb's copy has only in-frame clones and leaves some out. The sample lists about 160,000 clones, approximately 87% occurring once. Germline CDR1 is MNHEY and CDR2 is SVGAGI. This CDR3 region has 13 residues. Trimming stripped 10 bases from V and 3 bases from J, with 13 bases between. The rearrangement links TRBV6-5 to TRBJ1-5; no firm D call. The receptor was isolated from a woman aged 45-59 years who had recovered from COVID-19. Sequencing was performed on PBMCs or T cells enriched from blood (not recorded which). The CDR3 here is CATTLGYNQPQHF. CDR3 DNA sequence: TGTGCCACCACCCTCGGGTACAATCAGCCCCAGCATTTT.